The present T cell receptor (beta chain) was sequenced within a study of response to subunit inactivated influenza vaccine (dated by TCRdb to about 2018). The study in broad terms: To follow how T cells responded to a trivalent subunit inactivated influenza vaccine, the researchers relied on deep quantitative profiling of the T cell receptor repertoire.

CDR1 and CDR2 are drawn from the germline V gene: MGHDK, SYGVNS. CDR3 length: 13 amino acids, cysteine to phenylalanine. CDR3 DNA is the only sequence kept; it has 39 bases, read in frame from the first base. V and J are truncated by 0 bases and 5 bases respectively, leaving an intervening sequence of 8 bases. Points the paper makes about the study in general: The authors suggested that each seasonal influenza vaccination may recruit only a limited number of new T cells.

Libraries came from RT-PCR. This sample was sequenced with an Illumina HiSeq 2500. The public sequencing data were trimmed at Q25 with fastp and processed into clonotypes with MiXCR by TCRdb, which kept only in-frame beta chains. Merged by CDR3 protein, the rows form single entries marked with the most common genes and DNA. The sample table shows fewer than 800,000 distinct CDR3 sequences, and approximately 14% are seen once. The biggest ten clones account for approximately 10% of the sample. This clonotype was counted between two and nine times. The antigen it recognizes is unknown. No clone much larger than this one lies a single base away; base qualities are absent.

The sequenced sample was PBMCs from blood, obtained approximately 13 days after vaccination. The V and J genes are TRBV25-1 and TRBJ2-7, with TRBD1 tentatively as D gene (6 bases match). The clonotype was recovered from a man aged 45-65 years who received an inactivated influenza vaccine. Donor details come from another sample of the same person, matched by shared clones. The DNA sequence is given as TGTGCCAGCAGTGAATATAACAGGGACGAGCAGTACTTC. Translated, this gives CASSEYNRDEQYF.